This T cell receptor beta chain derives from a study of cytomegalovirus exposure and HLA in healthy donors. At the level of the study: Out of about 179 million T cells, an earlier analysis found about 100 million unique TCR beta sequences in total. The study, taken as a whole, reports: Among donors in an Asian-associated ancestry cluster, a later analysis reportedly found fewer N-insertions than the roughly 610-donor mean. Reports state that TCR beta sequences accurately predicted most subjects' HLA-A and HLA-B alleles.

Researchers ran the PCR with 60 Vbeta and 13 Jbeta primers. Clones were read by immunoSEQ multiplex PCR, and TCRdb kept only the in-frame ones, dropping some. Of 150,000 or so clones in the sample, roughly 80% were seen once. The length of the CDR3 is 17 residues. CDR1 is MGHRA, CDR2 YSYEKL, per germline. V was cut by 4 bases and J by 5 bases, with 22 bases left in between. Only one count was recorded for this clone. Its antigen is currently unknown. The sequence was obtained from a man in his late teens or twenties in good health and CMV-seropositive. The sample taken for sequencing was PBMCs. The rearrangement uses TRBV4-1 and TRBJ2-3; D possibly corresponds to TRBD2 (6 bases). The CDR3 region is CASSPMGLNWGVDTQYF. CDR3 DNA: TGCGCCAGCAGCCCGATGGGGTTGAATTGGGGGGTAGATACGCAGTATTTT.